This T cell receptor (beta chain) derives from a study of Graves' ophthalmopathy and Graves' hyperthyroidism. Background on the study: Ahead of any treatment, peripheral blood was obtained at the initial diagnosis. Study-wide points: In blood, most expanded thyroid clonotypes above 0.001 frequency were also detected. Ophthalmopathy could be told apart from stable hyperthyroidism by a 13-signature model (87.88% sensitivity, around 78% specificity).

Beta-chain TCR CDR3 regions were amplified from RNA transcripts. Scientists carried out first-round RT-PCR using HTBI primers and then a second-round multiplex PCR. TCRdb reprocessed the multiplex PCR reads with MiXCR, giving one entry per CDR3 protein. This table holds approximately 160,000 distinct CDR3 sequences, around 39% found once. In regard to this clonotype: Its matching antigen is unknown.

The V and J ends lost 1 base and 5 bases respectively, with 17 bases between them. The CDR3 totals 16 residues. The germline gives CDR1 MNHNS, CDR2 SASEGT. Diagnostic conclusions were grounded in clinical symptoms, serum thyroxine, TRAb, thyroid ultrasound and orbital computed tomography. The sample comprised peripheral blood. This rearrangement joins TRBV6-1 to TRBJ2-5; tentative D call: TRBD1 (6 bases). The clonotype was recovered from a man between 25 and 39 years old with Graves' ophthalmopathy. The CDR3 region has the DNA TGTGCCAGCAGTGAAGGTGGAGGCAGGGGAAGGGAGACCCAGTACTTC. This translates into CASSEGGGRGRETQYF.